This T cell receptor beta chain was recorded in a study of radiotherapy plus CTLA-4 blockade in lung cancer. Here immunoSEQ multiplex PCR was the method, and the copy in TCRdb shows in-frame clones only, minus some. Of about 66,000 clones listed, approximately 82% were seen once; the top ten hold about 4%. The CDR3 extends over 16 amino acids. The J segment lost 4 bases and the V segment lost 3 bases, leaving 4 bases of the junction unmatched. In germline, CDR1 is SGDLS, CDR2 YYNGEE. This receptor was taken from a human donor with non-small cell lung cancer who had a partial response to radiotherapy plus ipilimumab. V and J are TRBV9 and TRBJ2-1, with TRBD2 matching 13 bases. The specimen was peripheral blood, collected from a patient treated with radiotherapy plus ipilimumab. The CDR3 reads CASSGQLAGGYNEQFF. The CDR3 DNA reads TGTGCCAGCAGCGGCCAACTAGCGGGAGGGTACAATGAGCAGTTCTTC.